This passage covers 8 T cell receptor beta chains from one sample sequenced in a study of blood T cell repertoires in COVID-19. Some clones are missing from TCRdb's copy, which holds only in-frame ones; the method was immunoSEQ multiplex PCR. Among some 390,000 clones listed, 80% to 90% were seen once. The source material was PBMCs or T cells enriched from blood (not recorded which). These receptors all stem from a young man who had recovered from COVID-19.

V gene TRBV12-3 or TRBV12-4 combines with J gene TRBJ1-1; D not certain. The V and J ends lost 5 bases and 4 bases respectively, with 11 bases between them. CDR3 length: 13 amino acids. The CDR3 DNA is TGTGCCAGCAGTGACACGTCTTTCACTGAAGCTTTCTTT. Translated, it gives CASSDTSFTEAFF.

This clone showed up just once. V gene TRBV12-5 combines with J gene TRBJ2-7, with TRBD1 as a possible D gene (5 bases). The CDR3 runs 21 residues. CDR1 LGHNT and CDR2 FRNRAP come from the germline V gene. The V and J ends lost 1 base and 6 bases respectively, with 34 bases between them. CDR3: CASGLETGFSDTRRLGTEQYF. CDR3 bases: TGTGCTAGTGGTTTGGAGACTGGGTTTTCGGACACCCGGCGACTCGGAACCGAGCAGTACTTC.

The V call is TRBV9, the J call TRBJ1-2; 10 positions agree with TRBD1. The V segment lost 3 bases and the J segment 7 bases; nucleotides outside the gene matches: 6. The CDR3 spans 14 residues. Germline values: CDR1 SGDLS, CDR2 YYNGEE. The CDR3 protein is CASSDDRGRRGYTF. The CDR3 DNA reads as TGTGCCAGCAGCGACGACAGGGGGCGGCGTGGCTACACCTTC.

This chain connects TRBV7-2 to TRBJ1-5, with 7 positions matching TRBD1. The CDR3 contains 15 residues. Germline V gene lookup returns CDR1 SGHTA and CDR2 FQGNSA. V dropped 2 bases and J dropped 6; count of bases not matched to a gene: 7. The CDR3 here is CASSLTGTDGQPQHF. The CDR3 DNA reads TGTGCCAGCAGCTTAACCGGGACAGATGGTCAGCCCCAGCATTTT. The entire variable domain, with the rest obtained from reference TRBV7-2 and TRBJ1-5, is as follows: GAGVSQSPSNKVTEKGKDVELRCDPISGHTALYWYRQSLGQGLEFLIYFQGNSAPDKSGLPSDRFSAERTGGSVSTLTIQRTQQEDSAVYLCASSLTGTDGQPQHFGDGTRLSIL.

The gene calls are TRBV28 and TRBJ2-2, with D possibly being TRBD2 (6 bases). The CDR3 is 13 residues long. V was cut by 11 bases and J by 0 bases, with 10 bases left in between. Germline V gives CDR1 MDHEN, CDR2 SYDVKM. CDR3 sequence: CAGRGSNTGELFF. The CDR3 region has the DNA TGTGCCGGACGGGGGTCGAACACCGGGGAGCTGTTTTTT.

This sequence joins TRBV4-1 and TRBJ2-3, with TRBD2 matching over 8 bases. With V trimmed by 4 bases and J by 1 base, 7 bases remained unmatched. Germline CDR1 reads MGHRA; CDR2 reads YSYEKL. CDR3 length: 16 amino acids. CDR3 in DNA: TGCGCCAGCAGCCCGAGGACTAGCTTGGGCACAGATACGCAGTATTTT. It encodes CASSPRTSLGTDTQYF.

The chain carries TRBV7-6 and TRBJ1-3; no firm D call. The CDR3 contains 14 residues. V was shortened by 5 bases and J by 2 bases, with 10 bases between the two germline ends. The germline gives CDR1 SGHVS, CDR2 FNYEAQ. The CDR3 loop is CASSLSQAGNTIYF. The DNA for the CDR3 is TGTGCCAGCAGCCTGTCCCAGGCTGGAAACACCATATATTTT.

This CDR3 is CAWDGGNNQPQHF. The CDR3 DNA reads as TGTGCCTGGGATGGAGGGAACAATCAGCCCCAGCATTTT. The chain uses TRBV30 and TRBJ1-5, with no clear D. The CDR3 runs 13 residues. The V end was cut by 5 bases, the J end by 3 bases, with 11 bases between. Germline-derived CDR1 and CDR2 are GTSNPN and SVGIG (reference sequence).